This T cell receptor beta chain came from a study of T cells in Graves' hyperthyroidism and ophthalmopathy. Study-level points and caveats: Most clonotypes expanded in thyroid above 0.001 were likewise present in blood.

Comment on this clonotype: Its antigen is undetermined. The limits of the CDR3 on the DNA are not certain, so only TCRdb's listed CDR3 is given.

With termini counted, the CDR3 has 16 amino acids. The germline gives CDR1 SQVTM, CDR2 ANQGSEA. The source of the PBMCs was around 9 ml of fresh peripheral blood. Amplified regions were TCR beta CDR3 sequences from RNA transcripts. First-round RT-PCR of the TCR CDR3 relied on the HTBI primer set. TCRdb fed the multiplex PCR reads into MiXCR, producing one record per CDR3 protein. The sample carries 550,000 to 700,000 distinct CDR3 sequences, under 15% recorded once. Sequencing was carried out using blood. The chain is built from TRBV29-1 and TRBJ1-1; the listed D gene, TRBD1, was not tested against the DNA. This sequence originates from a woman aged 35 to 49 with Graves' ophthalmopathy. The CDR3 is CSVDFGKGATNTEAFF.